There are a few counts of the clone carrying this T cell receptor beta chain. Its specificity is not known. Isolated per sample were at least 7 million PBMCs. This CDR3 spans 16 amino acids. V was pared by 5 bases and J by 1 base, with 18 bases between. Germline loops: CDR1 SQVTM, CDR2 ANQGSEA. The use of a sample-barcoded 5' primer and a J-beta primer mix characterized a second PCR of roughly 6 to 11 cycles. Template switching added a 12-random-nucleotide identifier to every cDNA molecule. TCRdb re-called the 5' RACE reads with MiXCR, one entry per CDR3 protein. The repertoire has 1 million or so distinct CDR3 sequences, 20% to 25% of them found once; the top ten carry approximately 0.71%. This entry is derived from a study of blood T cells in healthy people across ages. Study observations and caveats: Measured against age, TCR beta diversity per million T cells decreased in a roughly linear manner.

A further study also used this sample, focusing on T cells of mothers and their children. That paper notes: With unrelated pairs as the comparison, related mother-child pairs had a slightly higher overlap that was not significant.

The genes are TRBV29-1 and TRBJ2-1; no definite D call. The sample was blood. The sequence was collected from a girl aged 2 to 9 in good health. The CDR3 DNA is TGCAGCGTTACGCCGCTAGACTCCTCTTCCTACAATGAGCAGTTCTTC. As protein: CSVTPLDSSSYNEQFF.